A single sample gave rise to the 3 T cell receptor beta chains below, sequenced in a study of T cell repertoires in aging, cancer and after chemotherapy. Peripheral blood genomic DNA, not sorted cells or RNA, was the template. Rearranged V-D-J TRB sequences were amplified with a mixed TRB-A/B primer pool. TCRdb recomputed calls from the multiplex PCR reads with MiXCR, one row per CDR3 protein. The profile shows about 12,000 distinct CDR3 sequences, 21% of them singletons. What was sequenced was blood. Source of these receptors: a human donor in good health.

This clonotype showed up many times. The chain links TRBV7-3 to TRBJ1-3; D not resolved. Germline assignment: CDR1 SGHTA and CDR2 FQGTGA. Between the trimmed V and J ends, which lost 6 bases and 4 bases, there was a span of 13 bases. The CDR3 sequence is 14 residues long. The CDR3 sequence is CASSTSGGGNTIYF. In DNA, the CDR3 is TGTGCCAGCAGTACCTCGGGCGGAGGAAACACCATATATTTT.

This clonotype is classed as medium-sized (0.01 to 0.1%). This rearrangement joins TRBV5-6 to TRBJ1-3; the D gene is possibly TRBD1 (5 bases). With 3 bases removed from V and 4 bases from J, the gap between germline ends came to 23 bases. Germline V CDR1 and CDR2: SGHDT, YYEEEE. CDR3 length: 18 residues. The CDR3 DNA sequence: TGTGCCAGCAGCTCCACCGGAAGGGGAAGGGCATGGGGAAACACCATATATTTT. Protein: CASSSTGRGRAWGNTIYF.

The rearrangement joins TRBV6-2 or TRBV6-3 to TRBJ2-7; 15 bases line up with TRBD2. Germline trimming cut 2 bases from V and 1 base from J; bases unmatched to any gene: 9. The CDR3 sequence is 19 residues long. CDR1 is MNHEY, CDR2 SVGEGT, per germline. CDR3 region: CASSYPGTSGGTISYEQYF. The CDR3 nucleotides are TGTGCCAGCAGTTACCCCGGGACTAGCGGGGGGACGATTTCCTACGAGCAGTACTTC.